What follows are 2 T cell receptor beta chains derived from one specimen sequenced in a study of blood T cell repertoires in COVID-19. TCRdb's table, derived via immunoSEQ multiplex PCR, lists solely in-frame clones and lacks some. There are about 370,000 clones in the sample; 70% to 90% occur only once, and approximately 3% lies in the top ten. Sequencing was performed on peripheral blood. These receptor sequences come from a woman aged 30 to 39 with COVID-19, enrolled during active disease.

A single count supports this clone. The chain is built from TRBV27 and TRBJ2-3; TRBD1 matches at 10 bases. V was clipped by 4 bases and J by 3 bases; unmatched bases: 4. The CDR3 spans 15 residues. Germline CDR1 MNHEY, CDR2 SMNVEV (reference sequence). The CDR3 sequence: CASSSRDRGTDTQYF. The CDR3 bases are TGTGCCAGCAGTTCCCGGGACAGGGGAACAGATACGCAGTATTTT.

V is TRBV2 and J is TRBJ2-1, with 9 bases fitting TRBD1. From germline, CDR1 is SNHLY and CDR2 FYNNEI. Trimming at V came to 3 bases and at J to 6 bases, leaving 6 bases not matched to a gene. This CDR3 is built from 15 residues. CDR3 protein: CASSEELTGGNEQFF. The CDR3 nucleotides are TGTGCCAGCAGTGAGGAATTGACAGGGGGCAATGAGCAGTTCTTC.